The entry below gives a single T cell receptor (beta chain) sequence along with its context. As yet, its antigen is unknown. This sample stems from a study of blood T cells in healthy people across ages. Germline lookup yields CDR1 DFQATT and CDR2 SNEGSKA (reference sequence). This CDR3 contains 16 residues. General study results and limits: In the absence of known donor CMV status, changes in expanded clonotypes were possibly confounded. Long-lived donors had more naive CD4+ cells and higher diversity than aged donors.

The second PCR ran roughly 6 to 11 cycles with a sample-barcoded 5' primer and J-beta primers. Every sample gave at least 2.5 million paired-end reads containing CDR3. Each CDR3 protein is one row after TCRdb ran MiXCR on the 5' RACE reads. Of about 1.1 million distinct CDR3 sequences detected, around two fifths appear once; the ten largest clones hold less than 15%. The chain is built from TRBV20-1 and TRBJ1-1, with 9 bases identical to TRBD1. The material sequenced was blood. The TCR was taken from a man younger than 35 in good health. CDR3 DNA: TGCAGCATTCTAGTCGGGGGACAGGGCCCGAACACTGAAGCTTTCTTT. This codes for CSILVGGQGPNTEAFF.